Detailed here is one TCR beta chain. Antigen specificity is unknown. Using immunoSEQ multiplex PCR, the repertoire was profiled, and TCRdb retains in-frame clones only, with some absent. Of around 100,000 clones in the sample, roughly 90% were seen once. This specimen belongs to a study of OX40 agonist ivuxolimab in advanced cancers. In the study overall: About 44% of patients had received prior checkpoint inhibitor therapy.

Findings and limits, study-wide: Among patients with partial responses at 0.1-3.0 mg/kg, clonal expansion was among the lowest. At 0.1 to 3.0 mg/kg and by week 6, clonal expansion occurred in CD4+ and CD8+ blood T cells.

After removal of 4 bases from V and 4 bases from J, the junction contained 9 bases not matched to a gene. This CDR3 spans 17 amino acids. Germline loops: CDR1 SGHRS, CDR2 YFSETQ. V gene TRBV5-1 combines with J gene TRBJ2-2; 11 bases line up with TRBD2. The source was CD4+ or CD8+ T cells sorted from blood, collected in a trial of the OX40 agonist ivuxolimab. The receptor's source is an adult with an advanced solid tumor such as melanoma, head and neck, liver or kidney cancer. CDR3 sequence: CASSIYPGLAVTGELFF. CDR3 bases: TGCGCCAGCAGCATCTACCCGGGACTAGCGGTCACCGGGGAGCTGTTTTTT.